These 4 T cell receptor beta chains were all obtained from the same sample, sequenced in a study of blood T cell repertoires in COVID-19. TCRdb's copy holds only in-frame clones and misses some; the assay was immunoSEQ multiplex PCR. The sample has approximately 150,000 clones, roughly 85% seen once. The sample comprised peripheral blood. The receptors derive from a human donor in a cohort sampled during active COVID-19.

The chain combines TRBV7-2 with TRBJ1-6; no reliable D call. Germline CDR1 and CDR2: SGHTA and FQGNSA. Trimming removed 0 bases at V and 6 bases at J, with 6 bases between. This CDR3 is built from 14 residues. CDR3 in amino acids: CASSLATANSPLHF. CDR3 in DNA: TGTGCCAGCAGCTTAGCAACAGCTAATTCACCCCTCCACTTT. The full variable domain, its missing parts supplied by reference TRBV7-2 and TRBJ1-6, is GAGVSQSPSNKVTEKGKDVELRCDPISGHTALYWYRQSLGQGLEFLIYFQGNSAPDKSGLPSDRFSAERTGGSVSTLTIQRTQQEDSAVYLCASSLATANSPLHFGNGTRLTVT.

The V and J genes are TRBV6-2 or TRBV6-3 and TRBJ2-7, with 8 positions matching TRBD2. The CDR3 totals 14 residues. V lost 3 bases, J lost 6 bases, and 7 bases stayed unmatched. CDR1 and CDR2 (germline): MNHEY, SVGEGT. CDR3: CASSYVAGRAEQYF. CDR3 bases: TGTGCCAGCAGTTATGTTGCCGGGAGGGCCGAGCAGTACTTC.

This clone was counted only a few times. The chain uses TRBV2 and TRBJ1-6; D is perhaps TRBD1 (6 bases). Trimming took 8 bases from V and 1 from J, leaving 15 bases between them. The germline CDR1 and CDR2 sequences are SNHLY and FYNNEI. The CDR3 extends over 16 amino acids. CDR3 coding DNA: TGTGCCAGCGGCAGGGCGGGGGCTTCCTATAATTCACCCCTCCACTTT. This translates into CASGRAGASYNSPLHF.

The V and J genes are TRBV4-3 and TRBJ2-7, with TRBD2 identical over 7 bases. Trimming took 2 bases from V and 0 from J; bases not matched to a gene: 7. There are 16 residues in the CDR3. CDR1 and CDR2 (germline): LGHNA, YSLEER. CDR3 nucleotide sequence: TGCGCCAGCAGCCAAAAAGCGGGGTCCAGCTCCTACGAGCAGTACTTC. Amino acids: CASSQKAGSSSYEQYF.